Presented here are 26 T cell receptor beta chains from one specimen sequenced in a study of cytomegalovirus exposure and HLA in healthy donors. The PCR ran on 60 Vbeta and 13 Jbeta primers. TCRdb keeps only in-frame clones here, not all; method: immunoSEQ multiplex PCR. This listing includes around 40,000 clones. The source material was PBMCs. The source of these receptors is a man between 25 and 39 years old in good health and CMV-seronegative.

The rearrangement joins TRBV29-1 to TRBJ2-6; 7 nucleotides match TRBD1. Germline CDR1 SQVTM, CDR2 ANQGSEA. Trimming at V came to 6 bases and at J to 0 bases, leaving 2 bases not matched to a gene. This CDR3 region has 14 residues. The CDR3 DNA is TGCAGCGTCCCAGGGGGCTCTGGGGCCAACGTCCTGACTTTC. It specifies CSVPGGSGANVLTF.

The chain uses TRBV7-8 and TRBJ2-7; a weak D match, TRBD2 (6 bases). V was shortened by 1 base and J by 7 bases, with 26 bases between the two germline ends. This CDR3 region has 18 residues. The germline gives CDR1 SGHVS, CDR2 FQNEAQ. CDR3 region: CASSLDPVAELGLMEQYF. DNA of the CDR3: TGTGCCAGCAGCTTAGACCCGGTAGCGGAGCTCGGCTTAATGGAGCAGTACTTC. The whole variable domain, remainder taken from reference TRBV7-8 and TRBJ2-7, is GAGVSQSPRYKVAKRGQDVALRCDPISGHVSLFWYQQALGQGPEFLTYFQNEAQLDKSGLPSDRFFAERPEGSVSTLKIQRTQQEDSAVYLCASSLDPVAELGLMEQYFGPGTRLTVT.

This chain uses TRBV10-3 with TRBJ2-1, with 11 bases fitting TRBD2. V gave up 0 bases and J gave up 0 bases; unmatched junction bases: 13. The CDR3 totals 21 residues. Germline V gene data show CDR1 as ENHRY and CDR2 as SYGVKD. The CDR3 loop is CAISESPNSRGTSGSYNEQFF. The DNA of the CDR3 is TGTGCCATCAGTGAGTCGCCGAACAGCCGCGGGACTAGCGGCTCCTACAATGAGCAGTTCTTC.

The J gene is TRBJ2-1, the V gene TRBV7-9, with D possibly matching TRBD2 (6 bases). The CDR3 has 16 amino acids. Germline lookup yields CDR1 SEHNR and CDR2 FQNEAQ (reference sequence). Trimming cost V 4 bases and J 0 bases, with 13 bases left between them. CDR3 nucleotide sequence: TGTGCCAGCAGCTCATTGACTAGTGGCTCCTACAATGAGCAGTTCTTC. Its translation: CASSSLTSGSYNEQFF.

The gene calls are TRBV6-4 and TRBJ1-5, with 10 bases matching TRBD1. V lost 3 bases to trimming and J lost 4 bases; unmatched junction nucleotides: 9. Germline V gene data show CDR1 as MRHNA and CDR2 as SNTAGT. This CDR3 is 17 amino acids long. For the CDR3, the DNA is TGTGCCAGCAGTGAGGGGACAGGGGTTTTAGGAAATCAGCCCCAGCATTTT. It is translated as CASSEGTGVLGNQPQHF.

V usage is TRBV13 and J usage is TRBJ2-7, with 7 positions matching TRBD1. Unmatched junction bases numbered 7, after V lost 4 bases and J lost 1 base. CDR1 is PRHDT and CDR2 is FYEKMQ in the germline V gene (reference sequence). The CDR3 runs 15 residues. CDR3 nucleotides: TGTGCCAGCAGCTCAGGACAGGTCTTTTCCTACGAGCAGTACTTC. It translates to CASSSGQVFSYEQYF. The whole variable domain, remainder taken from reference TRBV13 and TRBJ2-7, is AAGVIQSPRHLIKEKRETATLKCYPIPRHDTVYWYQQGPGQDPQFLISFYEKMQSDKGSIPDRFSAQQFSDYHSELNMSSLELGDSALYFCASSSGQVFSYEQYFGPGTRLTVT.

The J gene is TRBJ2-7, the V gene TRBV25-1, with 11 positions matching TRBD2. The CDR3 contains 15 residues. Unmatched junction bases numbered 8, after V lost 4 bases and J lost 6 bases. The germline gives CDR1 MGHDK, CDR2 SYGVNS. Here the CDR3 DNA reads TGTGCCAGCAGTGGCCCGGGACTAGCGGTGGGCGAGCAGTACTTC. It translates to CASSGPGLAVGEQYF.

This chain connects TRBV9 to TRBJ1-3, with D hard to call. The CDR3 contains 16 residues. CDR1 is SGDLS and CDR2 is YYNGEE in the germline V gene. The V end lost 3 bases, the J end lost 1 base, and 14 bases lay between the germline ends. The CDR3 bases are TGTGCCAGCAGCGGACTCCAGCGAATGTCTGGAAACACCATATATTTT. Amino acids: CASSGLQRMSGNTIYF. Full variable domain (remainder filled in from reference TRBV9 and TRBJ1-3): DSGVTQTPKHLITATGQRVTLRCSPRSGDLSVYWYQQSLDQGLQFLIQYYNGEERAKGNILERFSAQQFPDLHSELNLSSLELGDSALYFCASSGLQRMSGNTIYFGEGSWLTVV.

In nucleotides, the CDR3 is TGTGCCAGCAGCTTAACGGGGGGCAATCAGCCCCAGCATTTT. Amino acids: CASSLTGGNQPQHF. The chain has TRBV7-9 and TRBJ1-5, with D possibly matching TRBD1 (5 bases). There are 14 residues in the CDR3. Germline lookup yields CDR1 SEHNR and CDR2 FQNEAQ (reference sequence). V was pared by 2 bases and J by 2 bases, with 7 bases between.

The rearrangement joins TRBV6-6 to TRBJ1-1, with a weak D call TRBD1 (5 bases). V dropped 7 bases and J dropped 6 bases, with 18 bases sitting between them. CDR3 length: 14 amino acids. Germline V CDR1 and CDR2: MNHNY, SVGAGI (reference sequence). Here the CDR3 DNA reads TGTGCCAGCACCACGGGGGGAGGTAGGGCTGAAGCTTTCTTT. It is translated as CASTTGGGRAEAFF.

The chain has TRBV5-1 and TRBJ1-1; D perhaps matches TRBD1 (5 bases). Between the trimmed V and J ends, which lost 3 bases and 7 bases, there was a span of 16 bases. The CDR3 contains 14 residues. Germline CDR1 SGHRS, CDR2 YFSETQ. In DNA form, the CDR3 reads TGCGCCAGCAGCTCCTCTCAGGGAAGAGGTGAAGCTTTCTTT. It yields the protein CASSSSQGRGEAFF.

The chain carries TRBV29-1 and TRBJ2-7, with D maybe TRBD2 (5 bases). Germline V gene lookup returns CDR1 SQVTM and CDR2 ANQGSEA. Trimming pared 0 bases from V and 7 bases from J, leaving 7 bases between. The CDR3 length is 11 residues. CDR3 sequence (DNA): TGCAGCGTTGAAGATAGAGGGGAGCAGTACTTC. It translates to CSVEDRGEQYF.

The chain is built from TRBV7-9 and TRBJ2-3, with TRBD2 matching over 7 bases. This CDR3 comprises 17 residues. CDR1 SEHNR and CDR2 FQNEAQ come from the germline V gene (reference sequence). Trimming at V came to 1 base and at J to 3 bases, leaving 10 bases not matched to a gene. The CDR3 loop is CASSLGWSREGTDTQYF. CDR3 coding DNA: TGTGCCAGCAGCTTAGGATGGAGCAGGGAGGGAACAGATACGCAGTATTTT.

Concerning this clone itself: The same CDR3 is also encoded by other DNA sequences in this sample. V and J are TRBV25-1 and TRBJ2-7; D not resolved. The CDR3 has 10 amino acids. Between the trimmed V and J ends, which lost 7 bases and 2 bases, there was a span of 3 bases. Germline loops: CDR1 MGHDK, CDR2 SYGVNS. The CDR3 DNA is TGTGCCAGCACCGCCTACGAGCAGTACTTC. Amino acids: CASTAYEQYF.

The chain carries TRBV7-9 and TRBJ1-1; D ambiguous. From germline, CDR1 is SEHNR and CDR2 FQNEAQ (reference sequence). The ends were cut back, 3 bases at V and 7 bases at J, with 9 bases in the middle. The CDR3 spans 12 residues. The CDR3: CASSFEGLEAFF. The CDR3 coding sequence is TGTGCCAGCAGCTTTGAGGGTCTTGAAGCTTTCTTT.

This sequence joins TRBV6-5 and TRBJ1-2; the match to TRBD1 covers 7 bases. With V trimmed by 2 bases and J by 4 bases, 7 bases remained unmatched. CDR1 and CDR2 (germline): MNHEY, SVGAGI. The CDR3 spans 15 residues. CDR3 nucleotide sequence: TGTGCCAGCAGTTACGTGGGACAGTTACGCTATGGCTACACCTTC. Translation: CASSYVGQLRYGYTF.

The chain recombines TRBV7-2 with TRBJ1-2; D possibly corresponds to TRBD1 (6 bases). V lost 4 bases and J lost 7, with 16 bases in between. In germline, CDR1 is SGHTA, CDR2 FQGNSA. The CDR3 runs to 14 residues. In nucleotides, the CDR3 is TGTGCCAGCAGCTCCAGGGGAATGAGTGGTGGCTACACCTTC. Translation: CASSSRGMSGGYTF.

CDR3 DNA sequence: TGTGCTAGTGGCCCCGGGACAGGGGGCGTTGAGCAGTTCTTC. Protein product: CASGPGTGGVEQFF. This chain uses TRBV12-5 with TRBJ2-1; 12 positions agree with TRBD1. The CDR3 is 14 amino acids. The junction had 6 bases not matched to a gene; V was cut back by 6 bases and J by 9 bases. Looked up from germline, CDR1 is LGHNT and CDR2 is FRNRAP.

This rearrangement joins TRBV7-3 to TRBJ2-3; the D is unclear. The V gene lost 5 bases and the J gene lost 2 bases, with 5 bases spanning the gap. Per the germline V gene, CDR1 is SGHTA and CDR2 is FQGTGA. The CDR3 runs 12 residues. Here the CDR3 reads CASSLFTDTQYF. CDR3 coding DNA: TGTGCCAGCAGCCTTTTCACAGATACGCAGTATTTT.

V and J are TRBV10-3 and TRBJ2-7, with D uncertain. V shed 2 bases and J shed 6 bases, with 5 bases lying between them. Germline CDR1 reads ENHRY; CDR2 reads SYGVKD. The CDR3 covers 11 residues. CDR3 coding DNA: TGTGCCATCAGTGAGCTTTCCGAGCAGTACTTC. Translated: CAISELSEQYF.

CDR3 in DNA: TGTGCCAGCAGCCAAGATTCAGGGATCCATGGCTACACCTTC. Translated, it gives CASSQDSGIHGYTF. The chain has TRBV14 and TRBJ1-2; tentatively, D is TRBD1 (5 bases). Trimming took off 0 bases at V and 6 bases at J, with 11 bases between the two ends. Germline V CDR1 and CDR2: SGHDN, FVKESK. The CDR3 consists of 14 residues.

This chain links TRBV4-1 with TRBJ1-6; D gene unclear. V was trimmed by 4 bases and J by 12 bases, leaving 16 bases between them. Germline CDR1 reads MGHRA; CDR2 reads YSYEKL. This CDR3 has 14 amino acids. The CDR3 DNA follows: TGCGCCAGCAGCCCCGCCGGGGAGGGAAGACCCCTCCACTTT. Translation: CASSPAGEGRPLHF.

The chain links TRBV10-2 to TRBJ2-1; tentative D call: TRBD2 (5 bases). Trimming stripped 8 bases from V and 0 bases from J, with 32 bases between. Germline V gene lookup returns CDR1 WSHSY and CDR2 SAAADI. The CDR3 is made up of 21 amino acids. The CDR3 region is CASHQFFIAEHGVSSYNEQFF. The CDR3 nucleotides are TGCGCCAGCCATCAATTCTTCATTGCAGAGCACGGGGTGAGCTCCTACAATGAGCAGTTCTTC.

The V call is TRBV15, the J call TRBJ2-1, with D possibly TRBD1 on 5 matching bases. The V end was cut by 8 bases, the J end by 2 bases, with 13 bases between. The V gene's germline CDR1 is LNHNV and CDR2 YYDKDF (reference sequence). This CDR3 region has 14 residues. CDR3 DNA sequence: TGTGCCACCCGAACGCGGACAACCTACAATGAGCAGTTCTTC. Encoded protein: CATRTRTTYNEQFF.

The chain recombines TRBV7-8 with TRBJ2-1; 11 bases are shared with TRBD2. J gave up 4 bases and V 2 bases, and 1 base lay outside the gene matches. Germline V gives CDR1 SGHVS, CDR2 FQNEAQ. This CDR3 region has 15 residues. CDR3 bases: TGTGCCAGCAGCTTACTAGCGGGAGGTTACAATGAGCAGTTCTTC. Residues: CASSLLAGGYNEQFF.

As concerns this clone: A read error may account for a junction end that differs from germline. The V and J genes are TRBV5-1 and TRBJ2-1, with 10 positions matching TRBD2. The CDR3 covers 16 residues. Germline assignment: CDR1 SGHRS and CDR2 YFSETQ. The CDR3 spells CASSFSSGSSDNEQFF. The CDR3, as DNA: TGCGCCAGCAGTTTTTCTAGCGGGAGCTCCGACAATGAGCAGTTCTTC.